This T cell receptor beta chain comes out of a study of blood T cell repertoires in COVID-19. Study-wide context: Nucleic acid was either cDNA or gDNA, and it came from T cells, B-cell-depleted T cells, or PBMCs.

Trimming cost V 3 bases and J 3 bases; bases outside gene matches: 8. The CDR3 runs 16 residues. The germline V gene encodes CDR1 DFQATT and CDR2 SNEGSKA (reference sequence). In the authors' workflow: Estimation of nucleated cell counts relied on the amplification of reference gene primers. Assay: immunoSEQ multiplex PCR; the TCRdb copy retains only in-frame clones and omits some. V, J and clone size were drawn from that table, and D and trimming were deduced from the DNA. The repertoire holds about 68,000 clones, with roughly 85% as singletons. The rearrangement uses TRBV20-1 and TRBJ2-1; 10 bases agree with TRBD2. This receptor was taken from a man aged 50-59 years with acute or convalescent COVID-19. The sample comprised peripheral blood. This CDR3 is CSASPSTSGVYNEQFF. CDR3 coding DNA: TGCAGTGCTAGTCCCAGTACTAGCGGGGTCTACAATGAGCAGTTCTTC.